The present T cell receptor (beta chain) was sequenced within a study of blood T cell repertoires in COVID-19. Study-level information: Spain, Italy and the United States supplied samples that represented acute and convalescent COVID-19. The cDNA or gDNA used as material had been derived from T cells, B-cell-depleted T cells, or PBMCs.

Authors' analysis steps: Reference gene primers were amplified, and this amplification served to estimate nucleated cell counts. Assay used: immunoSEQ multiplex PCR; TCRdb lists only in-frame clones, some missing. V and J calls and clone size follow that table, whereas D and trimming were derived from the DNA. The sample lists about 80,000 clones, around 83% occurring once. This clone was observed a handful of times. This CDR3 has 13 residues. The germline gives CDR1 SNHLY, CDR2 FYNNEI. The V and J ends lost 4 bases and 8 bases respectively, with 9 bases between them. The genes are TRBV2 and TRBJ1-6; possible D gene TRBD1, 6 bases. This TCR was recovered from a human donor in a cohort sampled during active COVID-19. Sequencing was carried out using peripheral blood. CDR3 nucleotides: TGTGCCAGCAGTGGGACAGCCTATTCACCCCTCCACTTT. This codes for CASSGTAYSPLHF.